Detailed here is one TCR beta chain. Its antigen is unidentified. This entry is derived from a study of T cell clusters in autoimmune cytopenias. Study-level background: Per sample, median TRB depth was approximately 52,000 reads, yielding a median roughly 2,000 distinct clonotypes. Findings and caveats of the study: The cluster-lack signature was not seen for secondary cytopenia versus chronic lymphocytic leukemia. Healthy donors had 2.5 to 3-fold more exclusive TRB clusters than active autoimmune hepatitis patients. TRB repertoire shifts in secondary cytopenia and chronic lymphocytic leukemia mostly reflected lymphoma, not autoimmunity.

Each sample's input was 250 to 300 ng genomic DNA, some 40,000 genome equivalents. One tube held mixed TRB-A and TRB-B primer pools for touch-down PCR. From its re-call of the multiplex PCR reads, TCRdb lists each CDR3 protein once, without DNA. The listing records under 15,000 distinct CDR3 sequences. There are 18 residues in the CDR3. Germline CDR1 and CDR2: MNHEY and SVGAGI. Sequences were obtained from peripheral blood. This chain joins TRBV6-5 and TRBJ2-3; TCRdb lists TRBD2, though no DNA is available to test this call. This TCR came from a human donor with an autoimmune cytopenia or autoimmune hepatitis (not recorded which). This CDR3 reads CASRPGGTRRPGINTQYF.